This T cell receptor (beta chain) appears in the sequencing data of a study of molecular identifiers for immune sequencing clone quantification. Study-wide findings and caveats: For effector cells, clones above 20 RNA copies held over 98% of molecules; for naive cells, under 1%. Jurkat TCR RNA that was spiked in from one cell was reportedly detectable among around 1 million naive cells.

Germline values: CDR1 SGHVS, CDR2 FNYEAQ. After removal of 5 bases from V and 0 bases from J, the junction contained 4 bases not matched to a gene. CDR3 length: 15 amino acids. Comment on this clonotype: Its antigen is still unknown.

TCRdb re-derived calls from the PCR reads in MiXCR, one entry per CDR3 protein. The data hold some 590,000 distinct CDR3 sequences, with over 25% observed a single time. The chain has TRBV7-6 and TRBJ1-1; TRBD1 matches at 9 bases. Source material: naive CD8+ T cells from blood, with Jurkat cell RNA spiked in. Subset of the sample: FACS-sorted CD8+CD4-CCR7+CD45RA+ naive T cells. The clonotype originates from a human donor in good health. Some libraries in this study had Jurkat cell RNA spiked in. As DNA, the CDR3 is TGTGCCAGCAGCGCCACAGGGGGCATGAACACTGAAGCTTTCTTT. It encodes CASSATGGMNTEAFF.